The clone carrying this T cell receptor (beta chain) was counted only a few times. Unique molecular identifiers were used to barcode this TCRbeta library. TCRdb called the PCR reads again in MiXCR, with one record for every CDR3 protein. The sample includes some 500,000 distinct CDR3 sequences, 15% to 20% seen only once; the top ten take approximately 3%. Trimming stripped 6 bases from V and 2 bases from J, with 17 bases between. The CDR3 has 15 amino acids. CDR1 is SNHLY, CDR2 FYNNEI, per germline. The source of the sample is a study of T-cell reconstitution after alpha-beta-depleted transplantation in children.

The sample here was PBMCs from the stem cell graft donor, taken from the stem cell graft. This chain links TRBV2 with TRBJ2-7, with D possibly matching TRBD1 (6 bases). The origin of this receptor is a human donor who donated a stem cell graft to a child with acute lymphoblastic leukemia. In DNA, the CDR3 is TGTGCCAGCAGGAAGGGGGTCCTTTTCACCTACGAGCAGTACTTC. Translation gives CASRKGVLFTYEQYF.